At least ten counts were recorded for the clone carrying this TCR beta chain. This sample stems from a study of blood T cell repertoires in COVID-19. V was pared by 4 bases and J by 4 bases, with 6 bases of the junction left unmatched. The germline gives CDR1 SQVTM, CDR2 ANQGSEA. The CDR3 covers 13 residues. Clinical history as reported by participants underpinned cohort assignment. Symptom resolution, clearance, or two negative PCRs marked the recovered donors of Cohort 3. The method was immunoSEQ multiplex PCR; TCRdb's version includes in-frame clones alone and lacks a portion of them. The repertoire has approximately 170,000 clones, 88% of them found once; the top ten carry roughly 8.9%.

Material: PBMCs or T cells enriched from blood (not recorded which). This chain joins TRBV29-1 and TRBJ1-2; TRBD1 matches at 7 bases. The receptor comes from a woman between 18 and 29 years old who had recovered from COVID-19. CDR3 DNA: TGCAGCGTTGGCCTCCGGGACAGCTATGGCTACACCTTC. Translation gives CSVGLRDSYGYTF.